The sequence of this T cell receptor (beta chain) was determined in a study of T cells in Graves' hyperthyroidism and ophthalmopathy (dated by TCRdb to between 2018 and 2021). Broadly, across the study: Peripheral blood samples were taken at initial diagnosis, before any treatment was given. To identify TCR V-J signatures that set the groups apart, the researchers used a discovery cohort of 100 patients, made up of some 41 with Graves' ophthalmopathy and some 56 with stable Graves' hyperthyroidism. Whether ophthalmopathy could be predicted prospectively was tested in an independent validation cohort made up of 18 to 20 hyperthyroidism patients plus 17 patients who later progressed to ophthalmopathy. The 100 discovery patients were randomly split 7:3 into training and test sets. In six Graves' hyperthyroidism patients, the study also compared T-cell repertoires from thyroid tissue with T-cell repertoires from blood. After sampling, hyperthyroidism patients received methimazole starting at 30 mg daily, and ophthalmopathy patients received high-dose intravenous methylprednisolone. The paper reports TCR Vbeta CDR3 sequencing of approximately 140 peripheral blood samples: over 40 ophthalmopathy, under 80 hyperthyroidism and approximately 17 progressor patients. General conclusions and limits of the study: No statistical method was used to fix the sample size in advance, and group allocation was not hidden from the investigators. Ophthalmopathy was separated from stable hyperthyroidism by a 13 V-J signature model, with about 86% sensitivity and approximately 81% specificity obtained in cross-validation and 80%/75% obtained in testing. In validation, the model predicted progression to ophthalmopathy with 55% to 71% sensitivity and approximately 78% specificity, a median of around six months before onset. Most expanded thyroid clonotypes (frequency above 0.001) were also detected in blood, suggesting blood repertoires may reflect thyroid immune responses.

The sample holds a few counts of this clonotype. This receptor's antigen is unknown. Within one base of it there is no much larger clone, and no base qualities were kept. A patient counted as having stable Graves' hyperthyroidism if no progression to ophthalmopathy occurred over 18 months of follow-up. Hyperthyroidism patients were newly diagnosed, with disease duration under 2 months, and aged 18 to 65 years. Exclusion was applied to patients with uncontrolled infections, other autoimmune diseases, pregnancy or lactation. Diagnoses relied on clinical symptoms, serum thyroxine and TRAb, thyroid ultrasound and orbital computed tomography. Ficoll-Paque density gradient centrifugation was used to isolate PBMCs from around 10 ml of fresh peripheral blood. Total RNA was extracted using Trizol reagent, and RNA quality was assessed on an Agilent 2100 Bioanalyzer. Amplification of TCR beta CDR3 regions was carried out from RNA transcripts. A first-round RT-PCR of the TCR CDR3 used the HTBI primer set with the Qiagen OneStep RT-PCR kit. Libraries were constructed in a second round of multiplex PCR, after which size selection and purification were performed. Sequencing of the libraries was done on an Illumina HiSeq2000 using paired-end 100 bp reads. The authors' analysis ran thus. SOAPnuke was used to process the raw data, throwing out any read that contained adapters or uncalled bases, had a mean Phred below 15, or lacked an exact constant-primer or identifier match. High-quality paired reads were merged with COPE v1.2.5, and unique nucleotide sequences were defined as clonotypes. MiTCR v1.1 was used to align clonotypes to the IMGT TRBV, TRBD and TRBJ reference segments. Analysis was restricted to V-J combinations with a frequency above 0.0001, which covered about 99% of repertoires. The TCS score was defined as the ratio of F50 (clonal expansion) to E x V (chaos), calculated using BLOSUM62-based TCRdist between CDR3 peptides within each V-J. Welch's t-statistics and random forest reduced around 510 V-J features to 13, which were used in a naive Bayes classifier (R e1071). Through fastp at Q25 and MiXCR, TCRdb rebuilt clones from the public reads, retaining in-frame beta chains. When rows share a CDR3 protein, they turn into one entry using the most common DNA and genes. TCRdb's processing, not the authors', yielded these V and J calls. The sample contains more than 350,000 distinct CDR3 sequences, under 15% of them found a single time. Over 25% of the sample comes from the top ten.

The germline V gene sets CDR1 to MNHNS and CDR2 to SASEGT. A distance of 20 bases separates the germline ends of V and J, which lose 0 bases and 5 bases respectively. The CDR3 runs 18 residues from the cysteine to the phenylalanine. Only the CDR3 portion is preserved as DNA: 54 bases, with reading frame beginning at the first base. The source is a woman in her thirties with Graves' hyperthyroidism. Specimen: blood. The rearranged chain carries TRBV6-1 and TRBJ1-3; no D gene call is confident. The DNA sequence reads TGTGCCAGCAGTGAAGCGCCCTTCCTCGATGAGCCCCGAAACACCATATATTTT. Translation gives CASSEAPFLDEPRNTIYF.